This T cell receptor beta chain derives from a study of blood T cell repertoires in COVID-19. Sequenced by immunoSEQ multiplex PCR; TCRdb stores in-frame clones only, minus some. This sample has fewer than 500,000 clones, with about 90% found just once. The receptor was isolated from a man younger than 30 with COVID-19, enrolled during active disease. Specimen: peripheral blood.

CDR3 in amino acids: CASSDRGQGLYEQYF. The CDR3 DNA sequence: TGTGCCAGCAGTGACCGTGGACAGGGACTCTACGAGCAGTACTTC. This chain joins TRBV25-1 and TRBJ2-7, with 8 bases lining up with TRBD1. There are 15 residues in the CDR3. The V gene end was trimmed by 3 bases and the J gene end by 3 bases; junction bases not matched to a gene: 7. Germline V lookup: CDR1 MGHDK, CDR2 SYGVNS.